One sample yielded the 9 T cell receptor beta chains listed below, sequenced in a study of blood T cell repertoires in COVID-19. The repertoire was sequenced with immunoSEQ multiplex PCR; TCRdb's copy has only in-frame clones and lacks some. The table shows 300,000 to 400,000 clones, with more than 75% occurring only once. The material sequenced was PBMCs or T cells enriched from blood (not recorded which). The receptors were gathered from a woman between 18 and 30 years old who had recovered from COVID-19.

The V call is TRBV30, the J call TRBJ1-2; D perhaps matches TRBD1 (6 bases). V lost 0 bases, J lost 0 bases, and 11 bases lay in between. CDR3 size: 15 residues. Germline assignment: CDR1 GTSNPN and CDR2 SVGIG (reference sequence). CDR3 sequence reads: CAWSVEGEANYGYTF. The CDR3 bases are TGTGCCTGGAGTGTAGAGGGGGAAGCTAACTATGGCTACACCTTC.

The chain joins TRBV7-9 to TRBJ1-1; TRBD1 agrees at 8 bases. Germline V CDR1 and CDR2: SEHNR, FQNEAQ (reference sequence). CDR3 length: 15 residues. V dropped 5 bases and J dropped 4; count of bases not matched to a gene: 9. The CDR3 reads CASSTRTGKGTEAFF. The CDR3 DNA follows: TGTGCCAGCAGCACCCGGACAGGGAAGGGCACTGAAGCTTTCTTT.

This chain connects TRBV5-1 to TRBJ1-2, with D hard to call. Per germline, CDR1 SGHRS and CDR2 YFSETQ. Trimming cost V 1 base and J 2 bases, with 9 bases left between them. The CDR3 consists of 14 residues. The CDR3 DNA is TGCGCCAGCAGCTTGTCGGGAGGGAACTATGGCTACACCTTC. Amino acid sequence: CASSLSGGNYGYTF.

For the CDR3, the DNA is TGCGCCAGCAGACAGGGGTACACTGAAGCTTTCTTT. This gives the protein CASRQGYTEAFF. The chain joins TRBV5-1 to TRBJ1-1, with 7 bases matching TRBD1. The CDR3 has 12 residues. Germline V gives CDR1 SGHRS, CDR2 YFSETQ. J was trimmed by 3 bases and V by 5 bases; bases with no gene match: 1.

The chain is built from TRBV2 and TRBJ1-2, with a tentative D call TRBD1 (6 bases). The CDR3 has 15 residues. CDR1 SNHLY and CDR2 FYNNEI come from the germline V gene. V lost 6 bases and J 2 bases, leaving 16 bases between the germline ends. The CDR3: CASREDSLDNYGYTF. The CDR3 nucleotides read TGTGCCAGCAGGGAGGACAGCTTAGACAACTATGGCTACACCTTC.

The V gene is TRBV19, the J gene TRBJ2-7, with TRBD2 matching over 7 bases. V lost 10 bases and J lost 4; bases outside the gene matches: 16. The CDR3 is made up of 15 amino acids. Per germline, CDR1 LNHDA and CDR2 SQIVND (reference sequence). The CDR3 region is CATTARGGGFYEQYF. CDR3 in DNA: TGTGCCACCACCGCGAGGGGCGGGGGATTTTACGAGCAGTACTTC. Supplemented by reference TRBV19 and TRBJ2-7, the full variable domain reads DGGITQSPKYLFRKEGQNVTLSCEQNLNHDAMYWYRQDPGQGLRLIYYSQIVNDFQKGDIAEGYSVSREKKESFPLTVTSAQKNPTAFYLCATTARGGGFYEQYFGPGTRLTVT.

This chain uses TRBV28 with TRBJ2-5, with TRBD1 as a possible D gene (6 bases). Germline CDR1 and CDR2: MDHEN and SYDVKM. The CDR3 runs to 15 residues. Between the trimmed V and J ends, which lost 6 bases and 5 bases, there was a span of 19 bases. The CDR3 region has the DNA TGTGCCAGCAGCCCGGGCAGGGGTTGGTCGGAGACCCAGTACTTC. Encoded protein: CASSPGRGWSETQYF.

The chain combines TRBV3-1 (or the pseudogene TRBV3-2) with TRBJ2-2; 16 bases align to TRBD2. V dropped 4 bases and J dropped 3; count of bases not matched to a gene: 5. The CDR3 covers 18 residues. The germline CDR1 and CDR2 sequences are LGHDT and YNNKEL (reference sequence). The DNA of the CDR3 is TGTGCCAGCAGCCCGGGACTAGCGGGGGGGCCGGACACCGGGGAGCTGTTTTTT. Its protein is CASSPGLAGGPDTGELFF.

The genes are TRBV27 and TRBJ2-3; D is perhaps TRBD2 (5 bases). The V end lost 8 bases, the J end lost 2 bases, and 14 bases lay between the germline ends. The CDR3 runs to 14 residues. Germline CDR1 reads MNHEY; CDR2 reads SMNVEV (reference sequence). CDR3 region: CASGKERVTDTQYF. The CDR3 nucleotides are TGTGCCAGCGGAAAAGAGAGGGTCACAGATACGCAGTATTTT.